This T cell receptor beta chain was captured in a study of control samples from healthy donors and cancer patients. TCRdb's copy holds only in-frame clones and misses some; the assay was immunoSEQ multiplex PCR. The sample comprises some 150,000 clones, approximately 94% of which are singletons, and 13% to 15% rests with the top ten. CDR3 length equals 14 residues. V lost 5 bases and J lost 2; bases outside the gene matches: 4. Germline values: CDR1 KGHSH, CDR2 LQKENI. The chain combines TRBV18 with TRBJ2-7, with 9 nucleotides matching TRBD1. The clonotype was recovered from a man aged 60-69 years with colorectal cancer. The specimen sequenced was PBMCs. The CDR3: CASSEGQGAYEQYF. CDR3 DNA sequence: TGTGCCAGCTCAGAGGGACAGGGTGCCTACGAGCAGTACTTC.